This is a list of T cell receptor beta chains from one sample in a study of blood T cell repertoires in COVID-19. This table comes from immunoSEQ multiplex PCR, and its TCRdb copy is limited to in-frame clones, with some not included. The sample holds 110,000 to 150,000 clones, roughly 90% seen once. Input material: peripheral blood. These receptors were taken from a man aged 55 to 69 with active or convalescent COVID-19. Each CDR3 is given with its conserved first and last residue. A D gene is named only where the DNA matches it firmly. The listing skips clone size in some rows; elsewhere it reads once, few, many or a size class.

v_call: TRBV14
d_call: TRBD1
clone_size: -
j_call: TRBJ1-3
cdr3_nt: TGTGCCAGCAGCCAGCAGGGGGAGGTGAATGGAAACACCATATATTTT
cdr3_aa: CASSQQGEVNGNTIYF

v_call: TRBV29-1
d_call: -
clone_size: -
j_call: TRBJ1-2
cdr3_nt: TGCAGCGCAGGACAGTCATTACGAAATAACTATGGCTACACCTTC
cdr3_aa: CSAGQSLRNNYGYTF

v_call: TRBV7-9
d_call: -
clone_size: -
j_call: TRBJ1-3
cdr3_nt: TGTGCCAGCAGCCCCCAGGACACCATATATTTT
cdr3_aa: CASSPQDTIYF

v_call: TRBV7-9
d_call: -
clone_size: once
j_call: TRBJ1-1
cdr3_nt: TGTGCCAGCAACATCGGGGGGAGTGAAGCTTTCTTT
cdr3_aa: CASNIGGSEAFF

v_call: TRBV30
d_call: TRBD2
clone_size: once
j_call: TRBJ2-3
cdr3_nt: TGTGCCTGGAGCACTAGCGGGGATACGCAGTATTTT
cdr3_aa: CAWSTSGDTQYF

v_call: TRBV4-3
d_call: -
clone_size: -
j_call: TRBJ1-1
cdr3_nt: TGCGCCAGCAGCCAGGCAGTGTGGGGAGCTGAAGCTTTCTTT
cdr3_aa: CASSQAVWGAEAFF

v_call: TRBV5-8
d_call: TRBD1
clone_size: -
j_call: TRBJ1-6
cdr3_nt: TGTGCCAGCAGCCCGGGACAGGGCTATTCACCCCTCCACTTT
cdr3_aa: CASSPGQGYSPLHF

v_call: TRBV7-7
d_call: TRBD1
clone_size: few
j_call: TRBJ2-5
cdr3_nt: TGTGCCAGCAGCTTAGGTGGCGACAGGGTACACGAGACCCAGTACTTC
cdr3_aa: CASSLGGDRVHETQYF

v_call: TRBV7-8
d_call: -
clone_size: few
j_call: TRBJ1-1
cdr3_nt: TGTGCCAGCAGCTTAGTAATCCAGGGGAACACTGAAGCTTTCTTT
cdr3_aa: CASSLVIQGNTEAFF

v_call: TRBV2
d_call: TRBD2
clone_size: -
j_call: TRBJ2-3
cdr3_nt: TGTGCCAGCAGTGCCTTTGCGGGGGGTACAGATACGCAGTATTTT
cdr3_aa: CASSAFAGGTDTQYF

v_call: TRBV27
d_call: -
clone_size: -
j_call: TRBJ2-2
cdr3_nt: TGTGCCAGCAGTTTCGCCGCCAGGGCAACCGGGGAGCTGTTTTTT
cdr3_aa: CASSFAARATGELFF

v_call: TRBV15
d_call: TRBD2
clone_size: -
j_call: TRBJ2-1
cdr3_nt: TGTGCCACCAGCAGAATCCTGGGACTAGCGGACAATGAGCAGTTCTTC
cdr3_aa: CATSRILGLADNEQFF

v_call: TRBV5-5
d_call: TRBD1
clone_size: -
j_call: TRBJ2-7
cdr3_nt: TGTGCCAGCAAGACAGGGGGCGGCTACGAGCAGTACTTC
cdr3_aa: CASKTGGGYEQYF

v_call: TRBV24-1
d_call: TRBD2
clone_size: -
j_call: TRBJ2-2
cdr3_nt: TGTGCCACCAGTGCCCCCACCGGGACTAGCGGGGGGTCGAACACCGGGGAGCTGTTTTTT
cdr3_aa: CATSAPTGTSGGSNTGELFF

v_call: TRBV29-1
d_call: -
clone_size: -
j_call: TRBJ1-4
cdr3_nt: TGCAGCGTTGAAGCGAGGGAAAAACTGTTTTTT
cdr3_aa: CSVEAREKLFF

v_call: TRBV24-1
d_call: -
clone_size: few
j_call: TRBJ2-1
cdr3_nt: TGTGCCACCAGTGATTCGTGGCAGGCGAAATACAATGAGCAGTTCTTC
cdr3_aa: CATSDSWQAKYNEQFF

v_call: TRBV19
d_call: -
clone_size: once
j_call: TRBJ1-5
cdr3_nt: TGTGCCAGTAGTTTCTCAGGGAACGGCAATCAGCCCCAGCATTTT
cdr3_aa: CASSFSGNGNQPQHF

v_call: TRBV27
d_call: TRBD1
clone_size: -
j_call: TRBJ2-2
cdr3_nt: TGTGCCAGCAGTTTTAGGGGGCGCGACACCGGGGAGCTGTTTTTT
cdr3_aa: CASSFRGRDTGELFF

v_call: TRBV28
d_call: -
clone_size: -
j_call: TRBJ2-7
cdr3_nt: TGTGCCAGCAGTGCCCCCCCCACGGACGAGCAGTACTTC
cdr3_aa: CASSAPPTDEQYF

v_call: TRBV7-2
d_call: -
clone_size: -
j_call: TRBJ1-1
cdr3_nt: TGTGCCAGCAGCTTACAGGGGACCACTGAAGCTTTCTTT
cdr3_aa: CASSLQGTTEAFF

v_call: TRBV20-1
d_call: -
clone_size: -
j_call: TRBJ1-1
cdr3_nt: TGCAGTGCCAGCGACAACACTGAAGCTTTCTTT
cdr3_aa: CSASDNTEAFF

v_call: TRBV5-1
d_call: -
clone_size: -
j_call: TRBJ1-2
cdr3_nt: TGCGCCAGCAGCTTGTACCCCCAGGGTGGCTACACCTTC
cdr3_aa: CASSLYPQGGYTF

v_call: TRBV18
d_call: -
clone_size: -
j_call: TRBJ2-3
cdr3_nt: TGTGCCAGCTCACCACTCCGGGAGAGCACAGATACGCAGTATTTT
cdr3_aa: CASSPLRESTDTQYF

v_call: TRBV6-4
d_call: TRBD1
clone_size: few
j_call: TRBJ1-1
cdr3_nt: TGTGCCAGCAGTGCGACAGGGCCGAGCACTGAAGCTTTCTTT
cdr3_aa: CASSATGPSTEAFF

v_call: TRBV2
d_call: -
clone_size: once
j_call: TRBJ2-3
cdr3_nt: TGTGCCAGCGCGCGGCGAGAGGATACGCAGTATTTT
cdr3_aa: CASARREDTQYF

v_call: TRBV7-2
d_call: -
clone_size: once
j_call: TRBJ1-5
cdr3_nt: TGTGCCAGCAGCTTAAACGCACCTCAGGGGTTCAATCAGCCCCAGCATTTT
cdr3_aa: CASSLNAPQGFNQPQHF

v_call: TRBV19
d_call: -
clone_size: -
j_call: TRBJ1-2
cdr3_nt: TGTGCCAGTAGTCCCCGGGGCAGGGGCAACTATGGCTACACCTTC
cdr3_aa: CASSPRGRGNYGYTF

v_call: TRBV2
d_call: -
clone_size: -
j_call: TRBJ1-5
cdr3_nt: TGTGCCAGCAGTGGCCAGAATCAGCCCCAGCATTTT
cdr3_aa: CASSGQNQPQHF

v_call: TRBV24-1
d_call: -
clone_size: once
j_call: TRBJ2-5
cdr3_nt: TGTGCCACCAGTCCATTACAGGGAGAGTACCAAGAGACCCAGTACTTC
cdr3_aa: CATSPLQGEYQETQYF

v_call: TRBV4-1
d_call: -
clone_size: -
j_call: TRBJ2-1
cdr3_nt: TGCGCCAGCAGCCAGAGGCTCCAGAGAGTCAATGAGCAGTTCTTC
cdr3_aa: CASSQRLQRVNEQFF

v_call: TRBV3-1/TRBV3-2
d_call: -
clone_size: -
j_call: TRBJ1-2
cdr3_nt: TGTGCCAGCAGCCAAGGGGCGCCTGGCTACACCTTC
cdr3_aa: CASSQGAPGYTF

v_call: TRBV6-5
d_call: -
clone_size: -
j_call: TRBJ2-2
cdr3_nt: TGTGCCAGCAGCCCAGGGCCGAGGGAGCTGTTTTTT
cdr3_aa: CASSPGPRELFF

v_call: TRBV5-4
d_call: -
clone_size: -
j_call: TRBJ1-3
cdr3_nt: TGTGCCAGCAGCTTGGCTGGGGGGTGGGACACCATATATTTT
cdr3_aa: CASSLAGGWDTIYF

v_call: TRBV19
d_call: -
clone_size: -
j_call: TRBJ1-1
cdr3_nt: TGTGCCAGTAGTAGTTCCCCGACAGCCTGGAACACTGAAGCTTTCTTT
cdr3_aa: CASSSSPTAWNTEAFF

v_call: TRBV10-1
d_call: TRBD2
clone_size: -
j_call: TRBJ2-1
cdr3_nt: TGCGCCAGCAGTGCCGTTGGGAGGGGCCTTCCCTACAATGAGCAGTTCTTC
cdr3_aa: CASSAVGRGLPYNEQFF

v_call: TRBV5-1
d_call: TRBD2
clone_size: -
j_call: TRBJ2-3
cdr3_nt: TGCGCCAGCAGCTTCCTAGCGGGAGGTCCCGATACGCAGTATTTT
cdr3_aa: CASSFLAGGPDTQYF

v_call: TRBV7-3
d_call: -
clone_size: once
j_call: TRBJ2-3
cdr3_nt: TGTGCCAGCAGCCCGAGGGACACCCTTAGCACAGATACGCAGTATTTT
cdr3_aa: CASSPRDTLSTDTQYF

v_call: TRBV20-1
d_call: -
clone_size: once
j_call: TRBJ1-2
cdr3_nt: TGCAGTGCGTCCAGGGGTCTTGGCTACACCTTC
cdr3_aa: CSASRGLGYTF

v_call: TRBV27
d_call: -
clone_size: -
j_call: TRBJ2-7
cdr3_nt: TGTGCCAGCAGTTTACACAGGAACAGGGTTTCCGAGCAGTACTTC
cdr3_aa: CASSLHRNRVSEQYF

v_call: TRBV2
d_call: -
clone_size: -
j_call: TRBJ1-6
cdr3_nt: TGTGCCAGCAGTGAAAGTCGGAGGGGTGATAATTCACCCCTCCACTTT
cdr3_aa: CASSESRRGDNSPLHF

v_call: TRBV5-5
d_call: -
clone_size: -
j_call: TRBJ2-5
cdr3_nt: TGTGCCAGCAGCCGCCGTAGCGTAGAGACCCAGTACTTC
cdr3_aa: CASSRRSVETQYF

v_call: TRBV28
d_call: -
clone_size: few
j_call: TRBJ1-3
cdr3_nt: TGTGCCAGCAGTCCACCTGTCGGGACAACCTCTGGAAACACCATATATTTT
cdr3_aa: CASSPPVGTTSGNTIYF

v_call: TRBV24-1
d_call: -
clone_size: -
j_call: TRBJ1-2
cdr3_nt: TGTGCCACCAGTGACCCGAAAGGGGCTGGCTACACCTTC
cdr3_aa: CATSDPKGAGYTF

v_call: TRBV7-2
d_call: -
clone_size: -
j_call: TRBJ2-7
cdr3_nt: TGTGCCAGCAGCTCCCAGACTAGCTACGAGCAGTACTTC
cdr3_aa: CASSSQTSYEQYF

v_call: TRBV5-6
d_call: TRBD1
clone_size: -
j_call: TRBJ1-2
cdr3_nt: TGTGCCAGCAGCTTTCCGACAGGGAACTATGGCTACACCTTC
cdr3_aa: CASSFPTGNYGYTF

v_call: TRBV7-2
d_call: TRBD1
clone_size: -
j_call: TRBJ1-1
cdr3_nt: TGTGCCAGCAGCTTAGATAGCGCAGGGGGAACTGAAGCTTTCTTT
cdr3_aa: CASSLDSAGGTEAFF

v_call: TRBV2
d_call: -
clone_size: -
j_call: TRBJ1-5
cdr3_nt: TGTGCCAGCAGTGAGCGGACAGTCCGTTATCAGCCCCAGCATTTT
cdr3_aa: CASSERTVRYQPQHF

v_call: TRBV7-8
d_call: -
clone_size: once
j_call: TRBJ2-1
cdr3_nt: TGTGCCAGCAGCCCCGGGACTCACAATGAGCAGTTCTTC
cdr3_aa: CASSPGTHNEQFF

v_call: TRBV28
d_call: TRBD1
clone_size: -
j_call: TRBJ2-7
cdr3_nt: TGTGCCAGCAGCCAAGACAGGGGGTTTCTTAACGAGCAGTACTTC
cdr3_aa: CASSQDRGFLNEQYF

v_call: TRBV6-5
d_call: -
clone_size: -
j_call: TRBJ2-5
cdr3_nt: TGTGCCAGCAGACGACCCGACAGACAAGAGACCCAGTACTTC
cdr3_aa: CASRRPDRQETQYF

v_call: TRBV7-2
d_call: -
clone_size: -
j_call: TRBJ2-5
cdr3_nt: TGTGCCAGCAGCTTATGGGGACACTCAGGGTCAGAGACCCAGTACTTC
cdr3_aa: CASSLWGHSGSETQYF